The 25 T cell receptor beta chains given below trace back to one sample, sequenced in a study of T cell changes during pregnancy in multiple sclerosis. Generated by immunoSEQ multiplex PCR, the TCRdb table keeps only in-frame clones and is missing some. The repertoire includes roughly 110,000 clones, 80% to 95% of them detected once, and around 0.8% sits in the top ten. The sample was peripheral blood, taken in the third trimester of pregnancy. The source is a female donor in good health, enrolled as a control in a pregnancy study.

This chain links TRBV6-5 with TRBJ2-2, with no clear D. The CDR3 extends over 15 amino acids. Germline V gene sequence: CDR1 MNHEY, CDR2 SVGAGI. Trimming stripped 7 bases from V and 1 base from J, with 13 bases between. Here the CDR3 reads CASTLRGGNTGELFF. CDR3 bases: TGTGCCAGCACTTTGCGTGGCGGGAACACCGGGGAGCTGTTTTTT.

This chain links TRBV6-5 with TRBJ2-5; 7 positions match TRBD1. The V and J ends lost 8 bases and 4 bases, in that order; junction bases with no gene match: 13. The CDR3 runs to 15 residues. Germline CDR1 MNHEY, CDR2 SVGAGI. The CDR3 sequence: CASSSSRGTPETQYF. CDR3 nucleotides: TGTGCCAGCTCATCGAGCAGGGGGACGCCAGAGACCCAGTACTTC.

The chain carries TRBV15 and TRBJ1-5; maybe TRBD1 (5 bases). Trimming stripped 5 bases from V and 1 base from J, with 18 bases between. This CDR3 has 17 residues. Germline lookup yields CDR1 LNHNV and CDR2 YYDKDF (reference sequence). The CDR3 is CATSGGGGALSNQPQHF. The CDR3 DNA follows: TGTGCCACCAGCGGTGGGGGGGGAGCCCTCAGCAATCAGCCCCAGCATTTT.

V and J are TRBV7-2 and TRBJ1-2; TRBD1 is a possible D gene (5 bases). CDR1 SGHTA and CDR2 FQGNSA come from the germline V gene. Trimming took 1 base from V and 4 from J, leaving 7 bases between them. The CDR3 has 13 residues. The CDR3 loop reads CASSLGQPYGYTF. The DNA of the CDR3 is TGTGCCAGCAGCTTAGGACAGCCCTATGGCTACACCTTC.

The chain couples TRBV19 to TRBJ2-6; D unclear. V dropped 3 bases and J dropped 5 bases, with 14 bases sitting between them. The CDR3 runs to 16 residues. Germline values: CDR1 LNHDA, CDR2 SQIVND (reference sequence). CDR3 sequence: CASSIPRERRANVLTF. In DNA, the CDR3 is TGTGCCAGTAGTATTCCCCGCGAGCGCCGGGCCAACGTCCTGACTTTC.

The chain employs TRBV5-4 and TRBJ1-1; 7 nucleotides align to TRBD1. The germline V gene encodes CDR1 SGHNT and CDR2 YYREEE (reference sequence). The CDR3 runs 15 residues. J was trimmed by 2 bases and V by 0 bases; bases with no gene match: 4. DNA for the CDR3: TGTGCCAGCAGCTTGGCCGGGACAGTAAACACTGAAGCTTTCTTT. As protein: CASSLAGTVNTEAFF.

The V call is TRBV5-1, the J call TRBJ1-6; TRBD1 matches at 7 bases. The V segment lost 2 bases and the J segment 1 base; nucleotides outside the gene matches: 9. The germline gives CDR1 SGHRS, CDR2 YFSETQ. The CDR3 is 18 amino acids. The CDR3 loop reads CASSLRQGLRSYNSPLHF. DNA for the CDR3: TGCGCCAGCAGCTTACGACAGGGCTTAAGGTCCTATAATTCACCCCTCCACTTT.

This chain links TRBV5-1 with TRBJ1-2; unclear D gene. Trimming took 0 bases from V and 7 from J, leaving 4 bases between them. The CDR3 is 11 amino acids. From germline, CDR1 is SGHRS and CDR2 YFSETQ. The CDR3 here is CASSLAGGYTF. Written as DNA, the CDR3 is TGCGCCAGCAGCTTGGCCGGTGGCTACACCTTC.

The CDR3 reads CASSPVAGGRANYGYTF. CDR3 DNA: TGTGCCAGCAGCCCCGTGGCAGGGGGCAGAGCTAACTATGGCTACACCTTC. The chain has TRBV11-3 and TRBJ1-2; TRBD1 agrees at 8 bases. With 5 bases clipped from V and 0 bases from J, the junction kept 11 bases outside the gene matches. Germline V CDR1 and CDR2: SGHNT, YENEEA. The CDR3 runs to 17 residues.

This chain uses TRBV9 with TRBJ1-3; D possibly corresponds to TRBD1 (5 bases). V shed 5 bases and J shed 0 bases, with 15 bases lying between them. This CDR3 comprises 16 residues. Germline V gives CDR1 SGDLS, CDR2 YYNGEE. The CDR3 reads CASRGGGQNSGNTIYF. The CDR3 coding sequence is TGTGCCAGCAGGGGGGGAGGGCAAAACTCTGGAAACACCATATATTTT.

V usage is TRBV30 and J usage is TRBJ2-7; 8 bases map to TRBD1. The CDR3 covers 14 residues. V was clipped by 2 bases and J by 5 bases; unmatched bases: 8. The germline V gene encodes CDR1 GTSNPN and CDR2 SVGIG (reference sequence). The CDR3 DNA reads TGTGCCTGGAGTATCGGACAGGGTTTCCACGAGCAGTACTTC. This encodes CAWSIGQGFHEQYF.

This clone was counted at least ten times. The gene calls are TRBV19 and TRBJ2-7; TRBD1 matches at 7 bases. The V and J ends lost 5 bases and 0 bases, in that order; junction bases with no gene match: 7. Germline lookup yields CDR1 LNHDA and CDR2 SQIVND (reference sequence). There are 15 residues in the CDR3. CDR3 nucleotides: TGTGCCAGTAGTTCTCCGGGACAGCACTCCTACGAGCAGTACTTC. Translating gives CASSSPGQHSYEQYF.

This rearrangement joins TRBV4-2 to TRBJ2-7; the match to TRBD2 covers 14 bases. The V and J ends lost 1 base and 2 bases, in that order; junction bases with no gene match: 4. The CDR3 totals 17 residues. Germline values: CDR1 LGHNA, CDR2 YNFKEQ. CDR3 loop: CASSQAPTSGGAYEQYF. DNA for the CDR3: TGTGCCAGCAGCCAAGCCCCGACTAGCGGGGGGGCCTACGAGCAGTACTTC.

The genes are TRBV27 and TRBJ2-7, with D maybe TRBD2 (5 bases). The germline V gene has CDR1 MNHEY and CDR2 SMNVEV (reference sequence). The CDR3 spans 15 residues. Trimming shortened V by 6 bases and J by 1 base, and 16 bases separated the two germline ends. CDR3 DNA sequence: TGTGCCAGCAGCCCCTCGGCAAGCGGATCCTACGAGCAGTACTTC. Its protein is CASSPSASGSYEQYF.

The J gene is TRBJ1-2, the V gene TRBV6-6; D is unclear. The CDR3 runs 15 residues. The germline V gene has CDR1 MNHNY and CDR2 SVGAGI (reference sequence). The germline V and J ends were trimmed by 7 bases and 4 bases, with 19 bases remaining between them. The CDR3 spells CASTGGWALGYGYTF. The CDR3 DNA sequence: TGTGCCAGCACCGGCGGGTGGGCTTTAGGCTATGGCTACACCTTC.

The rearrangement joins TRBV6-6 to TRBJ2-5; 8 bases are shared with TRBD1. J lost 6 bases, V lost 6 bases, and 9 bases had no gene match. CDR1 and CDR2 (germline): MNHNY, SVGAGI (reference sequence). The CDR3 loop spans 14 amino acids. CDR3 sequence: CASSLGQGRQTQYF. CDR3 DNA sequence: TGTGCCAGCAGCCTTGGACAGGGTAGGCAGACCCAGTACTTC.

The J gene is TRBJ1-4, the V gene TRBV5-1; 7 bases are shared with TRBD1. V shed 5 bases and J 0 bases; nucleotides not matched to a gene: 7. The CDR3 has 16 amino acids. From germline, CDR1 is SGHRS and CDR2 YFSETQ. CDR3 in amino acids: CASRVGQTSTNEKLFF. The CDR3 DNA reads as TGCGCCAGCAGAGTGGGACAGACCTCAACTAATGAAAAACTGTTTTTT.

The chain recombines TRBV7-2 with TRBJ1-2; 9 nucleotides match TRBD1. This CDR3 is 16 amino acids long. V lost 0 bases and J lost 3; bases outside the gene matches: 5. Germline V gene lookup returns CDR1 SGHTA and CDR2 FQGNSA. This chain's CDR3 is CASSLAGQGPDYGYTF. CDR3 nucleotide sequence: TGTGCCAGCAGCTTAGCGGGACAGGGTCCGGACTATGGCTACACCTTC.

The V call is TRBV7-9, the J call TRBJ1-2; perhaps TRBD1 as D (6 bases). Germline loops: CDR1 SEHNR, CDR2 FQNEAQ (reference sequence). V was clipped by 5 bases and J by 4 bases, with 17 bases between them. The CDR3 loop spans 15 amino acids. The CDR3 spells CASSLSRGEGYGYTF. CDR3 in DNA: TGTGCCAGCAGCCTAAGCAGGGGTGAAGGCTATGGCTACACCTTC. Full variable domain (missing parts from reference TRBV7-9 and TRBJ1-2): DTGVSQNPRHKITKRGQNVTFRCDPISEHNRLYWYRQTLGQGPEFLTYFQNEAQLEKSRLLSDRFSAERPKGSFSTLEIQRTEQGDSAMYLCASSLSRGEGYGYTFGSGTRLTVV.

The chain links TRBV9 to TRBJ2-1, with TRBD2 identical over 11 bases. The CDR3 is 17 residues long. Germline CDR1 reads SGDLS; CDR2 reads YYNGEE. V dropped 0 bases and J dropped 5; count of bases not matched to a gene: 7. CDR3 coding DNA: TGTGCCAGCAGCGTAGATTCTAGCGGGGGGACGAACAATGAGCAGTTCTTC. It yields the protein CASSVDSSGGTNNEQFF.

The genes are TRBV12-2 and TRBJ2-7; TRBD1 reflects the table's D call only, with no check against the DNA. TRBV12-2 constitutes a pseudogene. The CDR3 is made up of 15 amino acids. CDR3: CASRLNRVTYYEQYF. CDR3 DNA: TGTGCAAGTCGCTTAAACAGGGTAACTTACTACGAGCAGTACTTC.

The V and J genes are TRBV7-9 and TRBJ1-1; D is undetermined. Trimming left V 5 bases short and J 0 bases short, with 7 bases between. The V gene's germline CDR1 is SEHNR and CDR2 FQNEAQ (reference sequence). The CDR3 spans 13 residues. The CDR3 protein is CASSKDMNTEAFF. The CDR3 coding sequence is TGTGCCAGCAGCAAAGACATGAACACTGAAGCTTTCTTT. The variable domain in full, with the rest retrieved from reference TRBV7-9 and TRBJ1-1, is DTGVSQNPRHKITKRGQNVTFRCDPISEHNRLYWYRQTLGQGPEFLTYFQNEAQLEKSRLLSDRFSAERPKGSFSTLEIQRTEQGDSAMYLCASSKDMNTEAFFGQGTRLTVV.

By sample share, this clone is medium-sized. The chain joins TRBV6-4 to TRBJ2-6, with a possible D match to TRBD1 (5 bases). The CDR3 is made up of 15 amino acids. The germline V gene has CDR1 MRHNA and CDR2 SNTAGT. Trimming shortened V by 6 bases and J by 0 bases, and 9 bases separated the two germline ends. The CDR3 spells CASSEQASGANVLTF. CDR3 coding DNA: TGTGCCAGCAGCGAACAGGCCTCTGGGGCCAACGTCCTGACTTTC.

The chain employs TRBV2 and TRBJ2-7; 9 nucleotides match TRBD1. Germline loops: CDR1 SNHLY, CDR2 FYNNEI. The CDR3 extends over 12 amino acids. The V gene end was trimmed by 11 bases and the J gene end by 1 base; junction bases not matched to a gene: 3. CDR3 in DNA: TGTGCCGGGGGACAGGGATCCTACGAGCAGTACTTC. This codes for CAGGQGSYEQYF.

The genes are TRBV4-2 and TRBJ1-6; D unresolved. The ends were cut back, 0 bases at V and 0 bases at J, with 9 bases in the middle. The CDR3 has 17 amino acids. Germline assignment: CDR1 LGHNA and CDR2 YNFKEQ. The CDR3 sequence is CASSQDQASSYNSPLHF. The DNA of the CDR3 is TGTGCCAGCAGCCAAGACCAGGCCAGCTCCTATAATTCACCCCTCCACTTT.